These T cell receptor beta chains were read from a single sample in a study of cytomegalovirus exposure and HLA in healthy donors. Using immunoSEQ multiplex PCR, the repertoire was profiled, and TCRdb retains in-frame clones only, with some absent. The data contain about 110,000 clones, 70% to 80% of them singletons. Specimen: PBMCs. The receptors derive from a female donor in good health and CMV-seronegative. CDR3s include the opening cysteine and the closing phenylalanine or tryptophan. D genes are given only for firm matches. Clone size is not always given. Where it is, it says once, few, many or a class for expanded clones.

TRBV19	few	NA	TRBJ1-1	12	CASSQITTEAFF	TGTGCCAGTAGTCAGATAACGACTGAAGCTTTCTTT
TRBV6-6	NA	TRBD1	TRBJ2-1	12	CATGQEYNEQFF	TGTGCCACCGGACAGGAGTACAATGAGCAGTTCTTC
TRBV27	few	TRBD2	TRBJ2-1	16	CASRLAGGPGYNEQFF	TGTGCCAGCAGACTAGCGGGAGGGCCGGGGTACAATGAGCAGTTCTTC
TRBV28	NA	TRBD2	TRBJ2-1	15	CASSFFSGSLDEQFF	TGTGCCAGCAGTTTTTTTAGCGGGAGCCTCGATGAGCAGTTCTTC
TRBV9	NA	NA	TRBJ2-5	12	CASSGDSETQYF	TGTGCCAGCAGCGGAGACTCCGAGACCCAGTACTTC
TRBV7-6	NA	NA	TRBJ2-7	15	CASSLAPSNSYEQYF	TGTGCCAGCAGCTTAGCCCCTAGCAACTCATACGAGCAGTACTTC
TRBV28	NA	TRBD1	TRBJ2-3	15	CASSDRDSGTDTQYF	TGTGCCAGCAGTGACCGGGACAGCGGCACAGATACGCAGTATTTT
TRBV2	NA	TRBD2	TRBJ2-1	16	CASSLTSGVSGNEQFF	TGTGCCAGCAGCTTGACTAGCGGGGTCTCCGGCAATGAGCAGTTCTTC
TRBV7-2	NA	TRBD2	TRBJ2-1	13	CASSLAGGPEQFF	TGTGCCAGCAGCTTAGCGGGAGGGCCTGAGCAGTTCTTC
TRBV28	NA	TRBD2	TRBJ2-7	11	CASSPGLAQYF	TGTGCCAGCAGCCCGGGACTAGCGCAGTACTTC
TRBV5-1	NA	NA	TRBJ2-2	13	CASRPRNTGELFF	TGCGCCAGCAGGCCCAGGAACACCGGGGAGCTGTTTTTT
TRBV21-1	NA	NA	TRBJ1-1	14	CASTKGGFVTEAFF	TGTGCCAGCACTAAGGGGGGGTTCGTGACTGAAGCTTTCTTT
TRBV5-4	NA	NA	TRBJ2-2	12	CASNSNTGELFF	TGTGCCAGCAACAGCAACACCGGGGAGCTGTTTTTT
TRBV5-4	NA	NA	TRBJ2-7	19	CASSLVSPLGFGETYEQYF	TGTGCCAGCAGCTTGGTTTCGCCCCTCGGGTTCGGGGAGACCTACGAGCAGTACTTC
TRBV15	NA	NA	TRBJ1-5	15	CATSSHQALNQPQHF	TGTGCCACCAGCAGCCATCAGGCCCTAAATCAGCCCCAGCATTTT
TRBV2	few	NA	TRBJ1-2	16	CASSEAGMGGGYGYTF	TGTGCCAGCAGTGAAGCTGGTATGGGGGGAGGATATGGCTACACCTTC